This T cell receptor beta chain is from a study of blood T cell repertoires in COVID-19. Overall study: T cells, B-cell-depleted T cells, or PBMCs supplied cDNA or gDNA.

The CDR3 spans 13 residues. Methods used by the authors: Scientists estimated how many nucleated cells there were by amplifying reference gene primers. Only in-frame clones appear in the TCRdb table, and some are missing; sequencing was by immunoSEQ multiplex PCR. V, J and clone size are taken as reported in that table, and D and trimming were inferred from the DNA itself. Of more than 20,000 clones in the sample, over 80% were seen once. This receptor was identified in a man older than 75 with active or convalescent COVID-19. The chain joins TRBV21-1 to TRBJ1-6; TRBD1, as called in the table, went unchecked against the DNA. TRBV21-1 counts as a pseudogene. The sequenced material came from peripheral blood. As DNA, the CDR3 is TGTGCCAGCTGGGGACAGCCAAATTCACCCCTCCACTTT. Its translation: CASWGQPNSPLHF.